These T cell receptor beta chains were read from a single sample in a study of T cell repertoires in cytomegalovirus infection. TCRdb re-called the reads through MiXCR, storing one row per CDR3 protein. Among about 110,000 distinct CDR3 sequences, roughly 39% were seen once, and the ten largest hold about two thirds. Their cognate antigens are unknown. Material: CD8+ T cells from cultured PBMCs, obtained from culture after CMV antigen stimulation. The source of these receptors is a human donor in good health (CMV status not recorded). Some clones in this sample may be carry-over from other donors' samples. CDR3s include the opening cysteine and the closing phenylalanine or tryptophan. A D gene is named only where the DNA matches it firmly. For some rows the clone size is stated as once, few or many, or as a class when expanded; others skip it.

j_call	cdr3_length	v_call	clone_size	d_call	cdr3_nt	cdr3_aa
TRBJ2-5	13	TRBV6-1	many	.	TGTGCCAGCAGCCCGACGGGGCCGGAGACCCAGTACTTC	CASSPTGPETQYF
TRBJ2-1	11	TRBV12-3/TRBV12-4	.	.	TGTGCCAGCAGTTTGATGGATGAGCAGTTCTTC	CASSLMDEQFF
TRBJ2-7	12	TRBV29-1	.	TRBD1	TGCAGCGTTCGGGACAGGGGCTACGAGCAGTACTTC	CSVRDRGYEQYF
TRBJ1-1	12	TRBV2	.	.	TGTGCCAGCAGACAGGGTACCACTGAAGCTTTCTTT	CASRQGTTEAFF
TRBJ2-7	16	TRBV4-1	.	TRBD1	TGCGCCAGCAGCCAAGATCAGAGACAGGGTGTCTACGAGCAGTACTTC	CASSQDQRQGVYEQYF
TRBJ2-5	16	TRBV7-9	few	.	TGTGCCAGCAGCCCCCTTGGAACTAGCCATCAAGAGACCCAGTACTTC	CASSPLGTSHQETQYF
TRBJ1-1	14	TRBV9	.	.	TGTGCCAGCAGCGTGGACAGAAGAAACACTGAAGCTTTCTTT	CASSVDRRNTEAFF
TRBJ2-5	14	TRBV27	.	TRBD1	TGTGCCAGCAGTCCCTACAGGGGAGTGGAGACCCAGTACTTC	CASSPYRGVETQYF
TRBJ1-1	15	TRBV5-5	many	TRBD1	TGTGCCAGCAGCCTAGGACAGGCGGGAAACACTGAAGCTTTCTTT	CASSLGQAGNTEAFF
TRBJ1-4	12	TRBV7-4	.	TRBD1	TGTGCCAGCGGTACAGGGGTTGAAAAACTGTTTTTT	CASGTGVEKLFF
TRBJ1-1	13	TRBV12-3/TRBV12-4	many	.	TGTGCCAGCAGCGAGGGGGGGAACACTGAAGCTTTCTTT	CASSEGGNTEAFF
TRBJ2-7	17	TRBV7-8	many	TRBD1	TGTGCCAGCGGAGGGGGTGCAGGGGGCCTGCGGTTCTACGAGCAGTACTTC	CASGGGAGGLRFYEQYF
TRBJ1-2	18	TRBV2	.	.	TGTGCCAGCACCCCCGGTGTGGGGCAATCGTGGCGACGGCGTGGCTACACCTTC	CASTPGVGQSWRRRGYTF
TRBJ1-3	14	TRBV7-9	many	.	TGTGCCAGCCTCCGGGGCTTTACGGGAAACACCATATATTTT	CASLRGFTGNTIYF
TRBJ1-1	14	TRBV7-9	many	.	TGTGCCAGCAGGTTAGCGACAGAGAACACTGAAGCTTTCTTT	CASRLATENTEAFF
TRBJ1-1	15	TRBV7-2	few	TRBD1	TGTGCCAGCAGCTTATTCGACAGGGGGCAAACTGAAGCTTTCTTT	CASSLFDRGQTEAFF
TRBJ1-2	13	TRBV12-3/TRBV12-4	.	.	TGTGCCAGCAGTGAAAATCCAGGGTATGGCTACACCTTC	CASSENPGYGYTF
TRBJ2-7	12	TRBV2	.	.	TGTGCCAGCAGTGGACTAGTCAACGAGCAGTACTTC	CASSGLVNEQYF
TRBJ2-3	17	TRBV12-3/TRBV12-4	.	TRBD2	TGTGCCAGCAGTAGCTTCAGCGGGGGGGCCCGCACAGATACGCAGTATTTT	CASSSFSGGARTDTQYF
TRBJ1-1	13	TRBV6-2/TRBV6-3	.	TRBD1	TGTGCCAGCGTCGGACAGGGGTGGTCTGAAGCTTTCTTT	CASVGQGWSEAFF
TRBJ2-1	16	TRBV11-1	few	TRBD2	TGTGCCAGCACCTTACCGGGACTAGCGGGGGGGAATGAGCAGTTCTTC	CASTLPGLAGGNEQFF
TRBJ2-2	20	TRBV27	.	.	TGTGCCAGCAGCCCTACCCCCAGCGGGCAAATTTTCCCGAACACCGGGGAGCTGTTTTTT	CASSPTPSGQIFPNTGELFF
TRBJ2-1	14	TRBV12-3/TRBV12-4	few	TRBD2	TGTGCCAGCTCCCTAGCGGGGTATAGTAATGAGCAGTTCTTC	CASSLAGYSNEQFF
TRBJ1-2	16	TRBV6-1	few	TRBD1	TGTGCCAGCAGTGAAAGGACAGGAGGATCCAACTATGGCTACACCTTC	CASSERTGGSNYGYTF
TRBJ2-7	16	TRBV7-9	many	.	TGTGCCAGCAGCCGATCAAATTTACAGGGAGAGCACGAGCAGTACTTC	CASSRSNLQGEHEQYF
TRBJ1-2	14	TRBV18	few	.	TGTGCCAGCTCACCCACGGGGCCGCGGGATGGCTACACCTTC	CASSPTGPRDGYTF
TRBJ2-7	14	TRBV7-8	.	.	TGTGCCAGCAGCGGTGGGGCCTTAGCCTACGAGCAGTACTTC	CASSGGALAYEQYF
TRBJ2-5	13	TRBV27	.	TRBD2	TGTGCCAGCAGTTTATGGGAGGGGGAGACCCAGTACTTC	CASSLWEGETQYF
TRBJ2-7	14	TRBV7-8	few	.	TGTGCCAGCAGGCCGGGCCTCAGCTCCTACGAGCAGTACTTC	CASRPGLSSYEQYF
TRBJ1-2	19	TRBV4-1	.	TRBD1	TGCGCCAGCAGCCAAGGGCCGGGACAGGGAGATCTCGCCTCCTATGGCTACACCTTC	CASSQGPGQGDLASYGYTF
TRBJ1-1	11	TRBV27	.	TRBD1	TGTGCCAGCAGCCGAGGACAGGAGGCTTTCTTT	CASSRGQEAFF
TRBJ1-1	12	TRBV29-1	few	.	TGCAGCGCCCGGATCTGGTCCACTGAAGCTTTCTTT	CSARIWSTEAFF
TRBJ1-2	14	TRBV12-3/TRBV12-4	.	.	TGTGCCAGCAGTTCCGGGTCCACACCTTATGGCTACACCTTC	CASSSGSTPYGYTF
TRBJ2-3	15	TRBV4-2	few	.	TGTGCCAGCAGCCAAGGAGGGACCCTTTGGGATACGCAGTATTTT	CASSQGGTLWDTQYF
TRBJ1-5	18	TRBV7-2	few	TRBD1	TGTGCCAGCAGCTTAAACAAAATGACAGGGAAAGGGGGTCAGCCCCAGCATTTT	CASSLNKMTGKGGQPQHF
TRBJ2-7	17	TRBV12-3/TRBV12-4	.	TRBD1	TGTGCCAGCGGTACCAATACCGGGACAGGAACCTCCTACGAGCAGTACTTC	CASGTNTGTGTSYEQYF
TRBJ2-6	17	TRBV18	.	.	TGTGCCAGCTCACCACAGGGGGGTCCTTCTGGGGCCAACGTCCTGACTTTC	CASSPQGGPSGANVLTF
TRBJ2-4	14	TRBV4-1	few	TRBD1	TGCGCCAGCAGCCAGCCGACAGGGGCCCGCATTCAGTACTTC	CASSQPTGARIQYF